This is a list of T cell receptor beta chains from one sample in a study of regulatory T cells in long-lasting Graves disease. TCRdb redid the calling of the multiplex PCR reads with MiXCR, one entry per CDR3 protein. This table holds about 210,000 distinct CDR3 sequences, roughly a fifth found once. These same records also appear under a second study, on T cells in Graves' hyperthyroidism and ophthalmopathy.

Specimen: peripheral blood mononuclear cells (PBMCs), collected at new diagnosis, from a patient treated with antithyroid drugs. Receptor source: a woman aged 30 to 39 with Graves disease. The CDR3 runs from the conserved cysteine through the conserved F or W. D genes are given only for firm matches. Some rows mark clone size as missing; the rest say once, few, many or name a class of expanded clone.

15,many,TRBJ2-7,TRBV6-5,TRBD2,CASSYGREGNYEQYF,TGTGCCAGCAGTTACGGGCGGGAGGGCAACTACGAGCAGTACTTC
13,.,TRBJ2-3,TRBV7-9,.,CASDGLGTDTQYF,TGTGCCAGCGATGGACTCGGAACAGATACGCAGTATTTT
14,many,TRBJ1-3,TRBV6-1,.,CASSPRTSGNTIYF,TGTGCCAGCAGCCCCCGAACCTCTGGAAACACCATATATTTT
14,many,TRBJ2-1,TRBV20-1,TRBD2,CSATPGGIYNEQFF,TGCAGTGCTACCCCGGGGGGGATCTACAATGAGCAGTTCTTC
16,many,TRBJ2-3,TRBV4-1,TRBD1,CASSQEWDRITDTQYF,TGCGCCAGCAGCCAAGAATGGGACAGGATCACAGATACGCAGTATTTT
13,.,TRBJ1-5,TRBV10-3,.,CAINEYSNQPQHF,TGTGCCATCAATGAATATAGCAATCAGCCCCAGCATTTT
13,many,TRBJ1-1,TRBV7-9,.,CASRPDRNTEAFF,TGTGCCAGCAGACCTGACAGGAACACTGAAGCTTTCTTT
14,many,TRBJ2-3,TRBV27,TRBD2,CASGRGLDTDTQYF,TGTGCCAGCGGCCGAGGACTAGACACAGATACGCAGTATTTT
15,few,TRBJ1-1,TRBV20-1,.,CSADTGNEVNTEAFF,TGCAGTGCGGATACAGGGAATGAAGTGAACACTGAAGCTTTCTTT
14,many,TRBJ1-4,TRBV2,.,CASSDSTTNEKLFF,TGTGCCAGCAGTGATTCTACAACTAATGAAAAACTGTTTTTT
17,many,TRBJ2-4,TRBV28,.,CASSLWRGQIAKNIQYF,TGTGCCAGCAGTTTATGGAGGGGACAAATAGCCAAAAACATTCAGTACTTC
15,many,TRBJ1-5,TRBV20-1,.,CSARDGALSNQPQHF,TGCAGTGCTAGAGACGGGGCATTAAGCAATCAGCCCCAGCATTTT
15,many,TRBJ1-1,TRBV18,.,CASSPPSAIGTEAFF,TGTGCCAGCTCACCACCCTCGGCAATCGGCACTGAAGCTTTCTTT
13,once,TRBJ2-1,TRBV19,.,CASSIGLYDEQFF,TGTGCCAGTAGTATAGGCCTCTACGATGAGCAGTTCTTC
16,many,TRBJ1-2,TRBV6-1,TRBD1,CASSLLGKQGEYGYTF,TGTGCCAGCAGCCTCCTCGGTAAACAGGGGGAGTATGGCTACACCTTC
14,few,TRBJ2-1,TRBV19,.,CASSDLRRGNEQFF,TGTGCCAGTAGTGACTTGCGACGCGGAAATGAGCAGTTCTTC
14,many,TRBJ2-5,TRBV28,TRBD2,CASSTWTSGETQYF,TGTGCCAGCAGCACCTGGACTAGCGGAGAGACCCAGTACTTC
15,many,TRBJ2-3,TRBV25-1,.,CASSKQELSTDTQYF,TGTGCCAGCAGTAAACAGGAGCTAAGCACAGATACGCAGTATTTT
17,.,TRBJ1-2,TRBV7-9,.,CASSRAGVPHTSYGYTF,TGTGCCAGCAGCCGAGCGGGGGTTCCACACACCAGCTATGGCTACACCTTC
18,.,TRBJ2-3,TRBV4-1,TRBD2,CASSRRSLLLAGTDTQYF,TGCGCCAGCAGCCGAAGATCACTTTTGCTAGCGGGCACAGATACGCAGTATTTT
14,many,TRBJ2-5,TRBV27,.,CASSPLGGGETQYF,TGTGCCAGCAGTCCCCTCGGGGGTGGGGAGACCCAGTACTTC
14,many,TRBJ1-1,TRBV10-3,.,CAINGVGGGTEAFF,TGTGCCATTAACGGTGTCGGTGGGGGAACTGAAGCTTTCTTT
14,few,TRBJ2-7,TRBV12-3/TRBV12-4,TRBD1,CASSPPGGSHEQYF,TGTGCCAGCAGTCCCCCAGGGGGCAGTCACGAGCAGTACTTC
12,many,TRBJ1-2,TRBV28,.,CASGGQVYGYTF,TGTGCCAGCGGGGGACAAGTTTATGGCTACACCTTC
13,once,TRBJ1-5,TRBV10-3,.,CAISGRVAGPQHF,TGTGCCATCAGTGGACGGGTCGCGGGGCCCCAGCATTTT
15,few,TRBJ1-1,TRBV5-1,.,CASGFEPGTNTEAFF,TGCGCCAGCGGCTTCGAGCCAGGGACGAACACTGAAGCTTTCTTT
15,many,TRBJ2-3,TRBV7-9,TRBD1,CASSTGQGLTDTQYF,TGTGCCAGCAGCACCGGACAGGGGCTCACAGATACGCAGTATTTT
14,many,TRBJ1-1,TRBV18,.,CASSPGPLNTEAFF,TGTGCCAGCAGCCCCGGGCCCCTGAACACTGAAGCTTTCTTT
12,.,TRBJ1-1,TRBV6-4,.,CASSSGIGKAFF,TGTGCCAGCAGTTCAGGTATAGGAAAAGCTTTCTTT
15,many,TRBJ2-7,TRBV4-1,.,CASSQVRQDGYEQYF,TGCGCCAGCAGCCAGGTCCGACAGGACGGCTACGAGCAGTACTTC
15,many,TRBJ2-1,TRBV30,TRBD1,CAWSVNQGALNEQFF,TGTGCCTGGAGCGTTAACCAGGGGGCTCTGAATGAGCAGTTCTTC
14,many,TRBJ1-4,TRBV12-3/TRBV12-4,TRBD1,CASSPGQGVEKLFF,TGTGCCAGCAGTCCGGGACAGGGAGTTGAAAAACTGTTTTTT
15,many,TRBJ2-2,TRBV28,.,CATCTSLVSSGELFF,TGTGCCACCTGTACTTCGCTAGTCTCGTCCGGGGAGCTGTTTTTT
13,many,TRBJ2-1,TRBV6-1,.,CASSERTYNEQFF,TGTGCCAGCAGTGAGCGGACCTACAATGAGCAGTTCTTC
15,many,TRBJ1-1,TRBV19,.,CASSSRGGTNTEAFF,TGTGCCAGTAGTTCCCGGGGGGGTACGAACACTGAAGCTTTCTTT
16,many,TRBJ2-1,TRBV9,.,CASSKGGARSYNEQFF,TGTGCCAGCAGCAAGGGGGGCGCACGCTCCTACAATGAGCAGTTCTTC
15,.,TRBJ2-3,TRBV7-3,.,CASRIGEEVPDTQYF,TGTGCCAGCAGGATTGGGGAGGAGGTCCCAGATACGCAGTATTTT
12,many,TRBJ2-4,TRBV7-9,TRBD2,CASSLGEGIQYF,TGTGCCAGCAGCTTAGGGGAGGGCATTCAGTACTTC
12,many,TRBJ1-3,TRBV2,.,CASWGAWGTIYF,TGTGCTTCGTGGGGGGCTTGGGGCACCATATATTTT
15,.,TRBJ2-1,TRBV11-2,.,CASSRGTGRLDEQFF,TGTGCCAGCAGCCGAGGGACTGGGAGATTGGATGAGCAGTTCTTC
14,many,TRBJ2-5,TRBV2,.,CASSENSGKETQYF,TGTGCCAGCAGTGAGAATAGCGGAAAAGAGACCCAGTACTTC
16,many,TRBJ1-2,TRBV5-1,.,CASSLVSGSSYYGYTF,TGCGCCAGCAGCTTGGTTAGCGGGTCAAGTTACTATGGCTACACCTTC
14,.,TRBJ2-5,TRBV5-4,.,CASSLELVQETQYF,TGTGCCAGCAGCTTGGAATTAGTCCAAGAGACCCAGTACTTC
15,many,TRBJ2-7,TRBV6-5,TRBD2,CASSLTGTSRYEQYF,TGTGCCAGCAGTTTAACCGGGACTAGCCGCTACGAGCAGTACTTC
14,many,TRBJ1-1,TRBV12-3/TRBV12-4,.,CASTLAGWNTEAFF,TGTGCCAGCACCTTAGCGGGATGGAACACTGAAGCTTTCTTT